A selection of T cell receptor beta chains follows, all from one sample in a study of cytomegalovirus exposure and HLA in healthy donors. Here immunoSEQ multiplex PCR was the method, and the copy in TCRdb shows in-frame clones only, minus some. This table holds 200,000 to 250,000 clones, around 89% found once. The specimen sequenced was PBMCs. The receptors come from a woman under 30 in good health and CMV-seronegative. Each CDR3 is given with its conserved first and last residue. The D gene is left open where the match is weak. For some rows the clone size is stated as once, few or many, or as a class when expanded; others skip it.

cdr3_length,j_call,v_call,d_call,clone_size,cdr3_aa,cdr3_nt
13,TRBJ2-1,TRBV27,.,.,CASSLSQYNEQFF,TGTGCCAGCAGTTTATCGCAGTACAATGAGCAGTTCTTC
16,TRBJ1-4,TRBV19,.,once,CASSIKGGRRPEKLFF,TGTGCCAGTAGTATCAAGGGAGGACGCCGGCCTGAAAAACTGTTTTTT
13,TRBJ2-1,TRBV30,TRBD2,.,CAWRLAGYNEQFF,TGTGCCTGGAGACTAGCGGGATACAATGAGCAGTTCTTC
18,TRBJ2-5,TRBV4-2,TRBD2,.,CASSQTQAGNVAQETQYF,TGTGCCAGCAGCCAGACGCAAGCGGGAAACGTCGCCCAAGAGACCCAGTACTTC
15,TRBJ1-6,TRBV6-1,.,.,CASSEVMGAGSPLHF,TGTGCCAGCAGTGAAGTTATGGGGGCCGGGTCACCCCTCCACTTT
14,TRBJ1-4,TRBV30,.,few,CAWSLGVKGEKLFF,TGTGCCTGGAGTTTGGGCGTAAAAGGTGAAAAACTGTTTTTT
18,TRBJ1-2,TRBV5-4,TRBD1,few,CASRPWDRRTTKNYGYTF,TGTGCCAGCAGACCTTGGGACAGAAGAACAACTAAGAACTATGGCTACACCTTC
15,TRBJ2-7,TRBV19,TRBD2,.,CASSKLASTSYEQYF,TGTGCCAGTAGCAAACTAGCGTCCACGTCCTACGAGCAGTACTTC
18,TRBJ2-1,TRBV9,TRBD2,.,CASSGALAGAHSYNEQFF,TGTGCCAGCAGCGGAGCTCTAGCGGGGGCCCACTCCTACAATGAGCAGTTCTTC
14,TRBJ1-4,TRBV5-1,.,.,CASSQPGGNEKLFF,TGCGCCAGCAGCCAGCCGGGGGGTAATGAAAAACTGTTTTTT
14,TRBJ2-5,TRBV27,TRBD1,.,CASSLQTGQETQYF,TGTGCCAGCAGTCTACAGACAGGGCAAGAGACCCAGTACTTC
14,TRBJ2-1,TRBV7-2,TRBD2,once,CASSQASGRDEQFF,TGTGCCAGCAGCCAGGCTAGCGGGAGAGATGAGCAGTTCTTC
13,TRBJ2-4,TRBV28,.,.,CASSPPSKNIQYF,TGTGCCAGCAGTCCCCCTTCCAAAAACATTCAGTACTTC
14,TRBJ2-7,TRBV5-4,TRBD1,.,CASSLSGGTDEQYF,TGTGCCAGCAGCCTCTCAGGGGGTACAGACGAGCAGTACTTC
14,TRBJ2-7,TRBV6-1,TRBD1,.,CASSEQGVSYEQYF,TGTGCCAGCAGTGAGCAGGGGGTCTCCTACGAGCAGTACTTC
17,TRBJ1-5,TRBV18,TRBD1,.,CASSFTPPTGGGQPQHF,TGTGCCAGCTCGTTCACCCCCCCTACAGGGGGGGGTCAGCCCCAGCATTTT
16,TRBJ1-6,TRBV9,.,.,CASMPSWEVNNSPLHF,TGTGCCAGCATGCCCTCTTGGGAGGTCAATAATTCACCCCTCCACTTT
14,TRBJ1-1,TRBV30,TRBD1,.,CAWRRDRVNTEAFF,TGTGCCTGGAGAAGGGACAGGGTGAACACTGAAGCTTTCTTT
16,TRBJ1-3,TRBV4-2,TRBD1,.,CASSQNFRDRRGGPSF,TGTGCCAGCAGCCAAAATTTCAGGGACAGGAGAGGGGGCCCGTCGTTT
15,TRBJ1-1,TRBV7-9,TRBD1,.,CASSLRQGRSSEAFF,TGTGCCAGCAGCCTCCGACAGGGGCGGTCCAGTGAAGCTTTCTTT
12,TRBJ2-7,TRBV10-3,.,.,CATRLTGYEQYF,TGTGCCACCCGCCTGACGGGCTACGAGCAGTACTTC
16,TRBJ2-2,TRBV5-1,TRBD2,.,CASSLDGGGFPGELFF,TGCGCCAGCAGCTTGGATGGGGGAGGGTTCCCCGGGGAGCTGTTTTTT
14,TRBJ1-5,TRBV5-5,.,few,CASSPLGGDQPQHF,TGTGCCAGCAGCCCTCTCGGGGGGGATCAGCCCCAGCATTTT
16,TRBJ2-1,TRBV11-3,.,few,CASSFFRPSSYNEQFF,TGTGCCAGCAGCTTCTTTCGCCCGAGCTCCTACAATGAGCAGTTCTTC
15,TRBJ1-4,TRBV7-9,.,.,CASSLVAVSNEKLFF,TGTGCCAGCAGCTTAGTGGCAGTCTCTAATGAAAAACTGTTTTTT
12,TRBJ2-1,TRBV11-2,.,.,CASSSRDNEQFF,TGTGCCAGCAGCTCTCGGGACAATGAGCAGTTCTTC
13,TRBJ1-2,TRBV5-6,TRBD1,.,CASSFSRGYGYTF,TGTGCCAGCAGCTTTTCCAGGGGGTATGGCTACACCTTC
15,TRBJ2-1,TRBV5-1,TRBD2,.,CASSLERGAYNEQFF,TGCGCCAGCAGCTTGGAGCGGGGGGCCTACAATGAGCAGTTCTTC
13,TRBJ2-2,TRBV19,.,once,CASNLGHTGELFF,TGTGCCAGTAATCTAGGTCACACCGGGGAGCTGTTTTTT
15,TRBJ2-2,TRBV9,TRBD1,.,CASSGPGTGVRELFF,TGTGCCAGCAGCGGACCCGGGACAGGGGTCCGGGAGCTGTTTTTT
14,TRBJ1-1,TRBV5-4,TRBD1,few,CASSLGTGDTEAFF,TGTGCCAGCAGCTTGGGGACAGGGGACACTGAAGCTTTCTTT
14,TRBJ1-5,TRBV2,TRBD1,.,CASSVEGADQPQHF,TGTGCCAGCAGTGTAGAGGGGGCGGATCAGCCCCAGCATTTT
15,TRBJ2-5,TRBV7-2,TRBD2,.,CASRRGRGGQETQYF,TGTGCCAGCAGGCGCGGGCGGGGGGGCCAAGAGACCCAGTACTTC
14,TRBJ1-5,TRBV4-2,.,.,CASSQAGFNQPQHF,TGTGCCAGCAGCCAAGCGGGTTTCAATCAGCCCCAGCATTTT
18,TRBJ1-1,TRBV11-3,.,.,CASSSRGLYRVKNTEAFF,TGTGCCAGCAGCTCAAGGGGCCTCTACAGGGTGAAAAACACTGAAGCTTTCTTT
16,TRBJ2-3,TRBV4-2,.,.,CASSQDGGRNTDTQYF,TGTGCCAGCAGCCAAGATGGGGGCAGGAACACAGATACGCAGTATTTT
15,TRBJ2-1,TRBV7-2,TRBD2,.,CASSPPTSGDNEQFF,TGTGCCAGCAGCCCACCGACTAGCGGGGACAATGAGCAGTTCTTC
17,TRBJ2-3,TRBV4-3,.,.,CASSQGRGGPSPDTQYF,TGCGCCAGCAGCCAAGGAAGGGGGGGACCTAGCCCAGATACGCAGTATTTT
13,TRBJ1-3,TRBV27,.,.,CASSLRSGNTIYF,TGTGCCAGCAGTTTGCGGTCTGGAAACACCATATATTTT
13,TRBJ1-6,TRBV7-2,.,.,CASSLAYRSPLHF,TGTGCCAGCAGCTTAGCCTATCGGTCACCCCTCCACTTT
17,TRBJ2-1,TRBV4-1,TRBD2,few,CASSPRTSGGPYNEQFF,TGCGCCAGCAGCCCCCGGACTAGCGGGGGGCCTTACAATGAGCAGTTCTTC
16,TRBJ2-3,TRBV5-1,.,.,CASSLSHGRSTDTQYF,TGCGCCAGCAGCTTGAGTCACGGGAGAAGCACAGATACGCAGTATTTT
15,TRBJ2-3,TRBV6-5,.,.,CASSYGREPPDTQYF,TGTGCCAGCAGTTACGGGCGGGAACCTCCCGATACGCAGTATTTT
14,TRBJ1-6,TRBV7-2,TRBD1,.,CASSLGTGRSPLHF,TGTGCCAGCAGCCTCGGGACAGGGAGATCACCCCTCCACTTT
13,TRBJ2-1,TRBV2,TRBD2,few,CASKLAGLNEQFF,TGTGCCAGCAAACTAGCGGGACTAAATGAGCAGTTCTTC
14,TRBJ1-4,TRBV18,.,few,CASSQVVTNEKLFF,TGTGCCAGCTCGCAAGTAGTAACTAATGAAAAACTGTTTTTT
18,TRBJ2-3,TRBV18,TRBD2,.,CASSPPGRLAGDTDTQYF,TGTGCCAGCTCACCACCTGGGAGACTAGCGGGGGACACAGATACGCAGTATTTT
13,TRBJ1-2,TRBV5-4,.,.,CASSWGEGYGYTF,TGTGCCAGCAGCTGGGGGGAGGGGTATGGCTACACCTTC
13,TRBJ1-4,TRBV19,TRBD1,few,CASSDRGLGKLFF,TGTGCCAGTTCGGACAGGGGGCTTGGGAAACTGTTTTTT
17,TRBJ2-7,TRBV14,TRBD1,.,CASSHLHGQGPIYEQYF,TGTGCCAGCAGCCATCTTCATGGACAGGGGCCAATCTACGAGCAGTACTTC
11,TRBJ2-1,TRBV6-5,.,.,CASSQGPYQFF,TGTGCCAGCAGTCAGGGTCCGTACCAGTTCTTC
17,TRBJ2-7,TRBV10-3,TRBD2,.,CAISGSRRRDYNYEQYF,TGTGCCATCAGTGGCTCCCGCCGTCGGGACTACAACTACGAGCAGTACTTC
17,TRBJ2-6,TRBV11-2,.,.,CASSSYTGVRGSFVLTF,TGTGCCAGCAGCTCGTATACCGGGGTCAGGGGTTCTTTCGTCCTGACTTTC
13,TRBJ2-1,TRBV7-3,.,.,CASSLNHRAEQFF,TGTGCCAGCAGCCTAAACCACAGGGCTGAGCAGTTCTTC
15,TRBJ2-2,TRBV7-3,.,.,CASSQRGGGTGELFF,TGTGCCAGCAGCCAGAGGGGAGGCGGCACCGGGGAGCTGTTTTTT
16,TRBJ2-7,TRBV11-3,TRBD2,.,CASSLQASGGSYEQYF,TGTGCCAGCAGCTTACAGGCTAGCGGGGGCTCGTACGAGCAGTACTTC
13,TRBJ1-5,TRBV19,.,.,CASSIRSGEPQHF,TGTGCCAGTAGCATACGATCCGGAGAGCCCCAGCATTTT